The 10 T cell receptor beta chains below come from one sample, sequenced in a study of cytomegalovirus exposure and HLA in healthy donors (dated by TCRdb to about 2017). Library preparation used the immunoSEQ multiplex PCR assay. A mixture of 60 forward primers for TCR Vbeta segments and 13 reverse primers for TCR Jbeta segments was used in the multiplex PCR. In TCRdb, the immuneACCESS table is reduced to in-frame sequences with V and J assigned. These tables do not hold every clone; where another copy was compared, an unresolved V gene accounts for under half, and the others remain unexplained. The sample table contains 150,000 to 160,000 clones; only one count was recorded for about 88% of them. The ten largest clones add up to 2% to 2.5% of the sample. The sequenced sample consisted of PBMCs. The receptors were sampled from a woman younger than 30 in good health and CMV-seronegative.

This chain links TRBV29-1 with TRBJ2-4; TRBD1 aligns across 9 bases. The V gene end was trimmed by 0 bases and the J gene end by 1 base; junction bases not matched to a gene: 4. This CDR3 contains 16 residues. Germline CDR1 and CDR2: SQVTM and ANQGSEA. CDR3 protein: CSVEDPGQGAKNIQYF. The CDR3 coding sequence is TGCAGCGTTGAAGATCCAGGACAGGGGGCCAAAAACATTCAGTACTTC.

V usage is TRBV7-8 and J usage is TRBJ1-1; the D gene is possibly TRBD1 (6 bases). The CDR3 length is 16 residues. Germline-derived CDR1 and CDR2 are SGHVS and FQNEAQ. Trimming cost V 3 bases and J 12 bases, with 26 bases left between them. CDR3 in DNA: TGTGCCAGCAGCTTCTCCTTATCGCCGGGACAAAAAAAAACTTTCTTT. The encoded protein is CASSFSLSPGQKKTFF.

The rearrangement joins TRBV27 to TRBJ2-5, with TRBD1 identical over 10 bases. The trim removed 5 bases at V and 5 bases at J, leaving 5 bases unmatched. CDR3 size: 14 residues. CDR1 is MNHEY and CDR2 is SMNVEV in the germline V gene (reference sequence). The CDR3 spells CASSRQGAEETQYF. CDR3 sequence (DNA): TGTGCCAGCAGTCGACAGGGGGCTGAGGAGACCCAGTACTTC.

The rearrangement links TRBV6-6 to TRBJ2-3; a weak D match, TRBD2 (6 bases). CDR3 length: 14 amino acids. CDR1 MNHNY and CDR2 SVGAGI come from the germline V gene (reference sequence). V was trimmed by 4 bases and J by 2 bases, leaving 10 bases between them. CDR3: CASSSGTLTDTQYF. CDR3 DNA sequence: TGTGCCAGCAGTTCTGGGACTCTCACAGATACGCAGTATTTT.

The chain joins TRBV6-5 to TRBJ1-2, with 8 bases matching TRBD1. Germline V gene sequence: CDR1 MNHEY, CDR2 SVGAGI. V gave up 2 bases and J gave up 11 bases; unmatched junction bases: 7. CDR3 size: 13 residues. The CDR3 region has the DNA TGTGCCAGCAGTTACGGACAGGGACTGCGGTACACCTTC. As protein: CASSYGQGLRYTF.

The V call is TRBV10-3, the J call TRBJ1-2, with D possibly matching TRBD1 (6 bases). In germline, CDR1 is ENHRY, CDR2 SYGVKD. Between the trimmed V and J ends, which lost 4 bases and 7 bases, there was a span of 13 bases. This CDR3 region has 13 residues. The CDR3 loop is CAISGGGRGGYTF. The CDR3 nucleotides read TGTGCCATCAGTGGAGGGGGTAGGGGTGGCTACACCTTC.

The CDR3 DNA is TGTGCCAGCAGTCCCCCGAGCGGGTCGGGGAATGAGCAGTTCTTC. Protein: CASSPPSGSGNEQFF. This chain uses TRBV28 with TRBJ2-1; maybe TRBD2 (6 bases). The CDR3 extends over 15 amino acids. Looked up from germline, CDR1 is MDHEN and CDR2 is SYDVKM. V dropped 5 bases and J dropped 7 bases, with 18 bases sitting between them.

The chain combines TRBV5-1 with TRBJ1-5; D is uncertain. The CDR3 contains 17 residues. The V and J ends lost 9 bases and 5 bases respectively, with 27 bases between them. Germline V lookup: CDR1 SGHRS, CDR2 YFSETQ. Here the CDR3 reads CATPAVEKTGVDQPQHF. In DNA, the CDR3 is TGCGCCACTCCTGCCGTTGAGAAGACGGGAGTAGATCAGCCCCAGCATTTT.

This clone was observed a few times. This sequence joins TRBV10-3 and TRBJ1-2; 11 positions match TRBD1. Germline loops: CDR1 ENHRY, CDR2 SYGVKD. CDR3 size: 18 residues. J was trimmed by 2 bases and V by 4 bases; bases with no gene match: 12. The CDR3 here is CAISARTGGAYSNYGYTF. The CDR3 DNA reads TGTGCCATCAGTGCCCGGACAGGGGGCGCCTACTCGAACTATGGCTACACCTTC.

This chain uses TRBV10-3 with TRBJ2-3; TRBD2 matches at 7 bases. J lost 5 bases, V lost 7 bases, and 12 bases had no gene match. CDR1 and CDR2 (germline): ENHRY, SYGVKD. This CDR3 has 15 amino acids. CDR3 DNA: TGTGCCATCAAGGTTTCGGCGGGAGCGGGAGATACGCAGTATTTT. Translated, it gives CAIKVSAGAGDTQYF.